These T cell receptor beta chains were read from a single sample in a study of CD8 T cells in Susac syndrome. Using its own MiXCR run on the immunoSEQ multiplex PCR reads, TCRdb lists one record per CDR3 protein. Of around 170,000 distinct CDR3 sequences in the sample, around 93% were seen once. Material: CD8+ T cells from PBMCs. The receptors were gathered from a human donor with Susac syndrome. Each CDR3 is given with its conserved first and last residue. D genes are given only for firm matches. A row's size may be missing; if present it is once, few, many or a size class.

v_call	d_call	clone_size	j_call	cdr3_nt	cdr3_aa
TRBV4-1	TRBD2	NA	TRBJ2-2	TGCGCCAGCAGCCACCCGGGACTAGCGGGGGGTTACACCGGGGAGCTGTTTTTT	CASSHPGLAGGYTGELFF
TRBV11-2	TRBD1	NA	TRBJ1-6	TGTGCCAGCAGCGTATTAAGGACAGGGGAATGGGCTTCACCCCTCCACTTT	CASSVLRTGEWASPLHF
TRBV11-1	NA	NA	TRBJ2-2	TGTGCCAGCAGCTTAGTTGACGGGGAGCTGTTTTTT	CASSLVDGELFF
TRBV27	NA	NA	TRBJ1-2	TGTGCCAGCAGTTTTTCCGGGGACTATGGCTACACCTTC	CASSFSGDYGYTF
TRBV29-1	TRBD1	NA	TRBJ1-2	TGCAGCGCCGGGACAGGGGGCGCGTTCTATGGCTACACCTTC	CSAGTGGAFYGYTF
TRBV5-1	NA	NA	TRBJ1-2	TGCGCCAGCAGCGGCGGGCCCTATGGCTACACCTTC	CASSGGPYGYTF
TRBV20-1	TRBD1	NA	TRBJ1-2	TGCAGTGCTAGAGAGGACAGGGGGCTGTACTATGGCTACACCTTC	CSAREDRGLYYGYTF
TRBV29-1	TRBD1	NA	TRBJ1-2	TGCAGCGTTTTTTTGGGACAGGGAGGGGATGGCTACACCTTC	CSVFLGQGGDGYTF
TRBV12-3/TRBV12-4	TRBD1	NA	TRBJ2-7	TGTGCCAGCAGTGACAGGGGCTCCTACGAGCAGTACTTC	CASSDRGSYEQYF
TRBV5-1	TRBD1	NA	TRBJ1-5	TGCGCCAGCAGCTTGGGAATAGTGGGACAGGGTATGGATCAGCCCCAGCATTTT	CASSLGIVGQGMDQPQHF
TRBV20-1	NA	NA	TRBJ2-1	TGCAGTGCTAGGCTAGCGCGGTCCTACAATGAGCAGTTCTTC	CSARLARSYNEQFF
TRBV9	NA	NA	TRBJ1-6	TGTGCCAGCAGCCGGGGGTCCAATTCACCCCTCCACTTT	CASSRGSNSPLHF
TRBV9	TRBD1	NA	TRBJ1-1	TGTGCCAGCAGCAAAGAGGGACAGGCGAACACTGAAGCTTTCTTT	CASSKEGQANTEAFF
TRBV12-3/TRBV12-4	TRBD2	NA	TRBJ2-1	TGTGCCAGCAGTTTACAGCGGGAGATAAACAATGAGCAGTTCTTC	CASSLQREINNEQFF
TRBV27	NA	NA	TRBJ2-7	TGTGCCAGCAGCAAGATAGGACGGGACTACGAGCAGTACTTC	CASSKIGRDYEQYF
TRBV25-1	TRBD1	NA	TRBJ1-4	TGTGCCAGCTCGGAGACAGGGTTGGGAGCAACTAATGAAAAACTGTTTTTT	CASSETGLGATNEKLFF
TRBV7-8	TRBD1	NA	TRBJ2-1	TGTGCCAGCAGCCCTCCGGCGACAGGGGACAATGAGCAGTTCTTC	CASSPPATGDNEQFF
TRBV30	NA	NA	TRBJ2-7	TGTGCCTGGAGTGTGGGGGCATCCTCCGAGCAGTACTTC	CAWSVGASSEQYF
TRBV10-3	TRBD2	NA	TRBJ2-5	TGTGCCATCAGTGATTCGGGGGGACAAGAGACCCAGTACTTC	CAISDSGGQETQYF
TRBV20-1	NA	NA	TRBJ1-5	TGCAGTGCTAGTCAGCCCCAGCATTTT	CSASQPQHF
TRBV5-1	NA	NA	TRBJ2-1	TGCGCCAGCAGCTTCGACTCGAGCTCCTACAATGAGCAGTTCTTC	CASSFDSSSYNEQFF
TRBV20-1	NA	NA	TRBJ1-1	TGCAGCTCAGGGACCCGAATGAACACTGAAGCTTTCTTT	CSSGTRMNTEAFF
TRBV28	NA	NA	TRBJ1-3	TGTGCCAGCAGTCGCGCCGGGAGAATATATTTT	CASSRAGRIYF
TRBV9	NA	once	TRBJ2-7	TGTGCCAGCAGCGGGAGCGGAGGTTCGGGACCCGAGCAGTACTTC	CASSGSGGSGPEQYF
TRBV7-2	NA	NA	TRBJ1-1	TGTGCCAGCAGCTCCACCCCAGGAGGTACTGAAGCTTTCTTT	CASSSTPGGTEAFF
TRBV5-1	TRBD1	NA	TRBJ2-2	TGCGCCAGCAGCTCTAACCCCGGGACAGGTACCGGGGAGCTGTTTTTT	CASSSNPGTGTGELFF
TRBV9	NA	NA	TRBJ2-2	TGTGCCAGCACACGTACAGGGCCCGGGGAGCTGTTTTTT	CASTRTGPGELFF
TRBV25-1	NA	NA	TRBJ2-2	TGTGCCAGCAGTGTCCCGGGGGGCGGTCTCACCGGGGAGCTGTTTTTT	CASSVPGGGLTGELFF
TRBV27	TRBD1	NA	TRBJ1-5	TGTGCCAGCAGCCAGGGGGCTGGCCCTCAGCCCCAGCATTTT	CASSQGAGPQPQHF